A single T cell receptor beta chain is shown here with its context. The antigen is undetermined. The CDR3 loop spans 14 amino acids. Germline V gene sequence: CDR1 MGHRA, CDR2 YSYEKL. Through a sample-barcoded 5' primer and a J-beta primer mix, a second PCR was run for roughly 6 to 12 cycles. TCRdb re-analysed the 5' RACE reads in MiXCR, keeping a single row per CDR3 protein. Of 1.8 million or so distinct CDR3 sequences listed, around 42% are singletons. The data belong to a study of blood T cells in healthy people across ages. Regarding the study as a whole: Higher naive T cell percentage went strongly together with higher TCR beta diversity. Investigators viewed diversity estimates from one million T cells as underestimates, the study reported. Researchers said unsorted PBMCs prevented a conclusive naive versus antigen-experienced comparison.

Source material: blood. The sequence was obtained from a human donor in good health. This rearrangement joins TRBV4-1 to TRBJ2-7; no reliable D call. The DNA matches TRBJ2-5 better at its end, which makes the J call doubtful. The CDR3 DNA is TGCGCCAGCAGCCAGGATCAAACCCCAGAGACCCAGTACTTC. It translates to CASSQDQTPETQYF.